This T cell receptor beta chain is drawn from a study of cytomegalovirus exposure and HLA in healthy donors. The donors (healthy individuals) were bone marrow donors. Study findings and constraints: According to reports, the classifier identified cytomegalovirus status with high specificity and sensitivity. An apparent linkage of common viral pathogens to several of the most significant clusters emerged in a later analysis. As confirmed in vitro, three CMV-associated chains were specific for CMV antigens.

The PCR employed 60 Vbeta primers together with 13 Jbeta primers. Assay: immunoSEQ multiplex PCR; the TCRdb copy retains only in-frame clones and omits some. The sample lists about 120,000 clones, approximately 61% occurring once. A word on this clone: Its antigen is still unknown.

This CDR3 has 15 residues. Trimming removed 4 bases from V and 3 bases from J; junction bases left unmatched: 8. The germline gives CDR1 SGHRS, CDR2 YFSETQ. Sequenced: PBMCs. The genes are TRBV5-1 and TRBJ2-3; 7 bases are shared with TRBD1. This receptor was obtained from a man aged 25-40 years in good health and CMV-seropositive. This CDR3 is CASSPTGQRTDTQYF. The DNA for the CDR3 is TGCGCCAGCAGCCCGACAGGGCAGAGGACAGATACGCAGTATTTT.